This TCR beta chain was documented in a study of T cells in narcolepsy. As for the study in general: Healthy controls were enrolled alongside patients with narcolepsy type 1 or type 2.

The data were produced by immunoSEQ multiplex PCR, yet TCRdb's version contains in-frame clones alone and is incomplete. The sample carries 2,000 to 2,500 clones, roughly 28% recorded once. This clone occurred a few times. What it recognizes is unknown. A far larger clone is only one base removed, so a read error is likely. V was cut by 4 bases and J by 6 bases, with 13 bases left in between. The CDR3 consists of 13 residues. CDR1 and CDR2 from the germline V gene are SGHAT and FQNNGV. The chain recombines TRBV11-2 with TRBJ2-7; tentatively, D is TRBD1 (6 bases). The sequenced sample consisted of cultured CD4+ T cells from cerebrospinal fluid. This clonotype originated in a human donor with narcolepsy. The CDR3 DNA reads as TGTGCCAGCAGCTCGGTCAGGGGATGCGAGCAGTACTTC. This translates into CASSSVRGCEQYF.